This TCR beta chain was found in a study of CD8 T cells in ankylosing spondylitis. The study's findings and limits: Blood from ankylosing spondylitis patients appeared to carry a characteristic eight-variant TCR beta motif. Past studies reported some motif variants in reactive arthritis synovial fluid and blood.

The CDR3 is 14 residues long. Germline assignment: CDR1 DFQATT and CDR2 SNEGSKA (reference sequence). V lost 7 bases and J lost 0, with 15 bases in between. MiXCR, run by TCRdb on the 5' RACE reads, gives a single entry per CDR3 protein. The sample holds 200,000 to 250,000 distinct CDR3 sequences, 32% seen once. Remarks on this clonotype: Its specificity is unknown.

Sample: blood, either unsorted or a sorted T cell fraction (not recorded which). The V gene is TRBV20-1, the J gene TRBJ1-1; unclear D gene. The origin of this receptor is a male donor with ankylosing spondylitis or in good health (not recorded which). CDR3 in DNA: TGCAGTGTTCCTACCCCGGGCCTGAACACTGAAGCTTTCTTT. Amino acids: CSVPTPGLNTEAFF.